This record covers a single TCR beta chain. These data come from a study of control samples from healthy donors and cancer patients. V was cut by 4 bases and J by 5 bases, with 15 bases left in between. The CDR3 consists of 14 residues. Per germline, CDR1 SGDLS and CDR2 YYNGEE. The method was immunoSEQ multiplex PCR; TCRdb's version includes in-frame clones alone and lacks a portion of them. Among just under 150,000 clones listed, 80% to 95% were seen once. This sequence joins TRBV9 and TRBJ1-1; D remains unclear. This TCR was recovered from a man aged 30 to 39 in good health. Sequences were obtained from blood. DNA of the CDR3: TGTGCCAGCAGCTTCACGACCCTAGGGACTGAAGCTTTCTTT. Encoded protein: CASSFTTLGTEAFF. Full variable domain (remainder filled in from reference TRBV9 and TRBJ1-1): DSGVTQTPKHLITATGQRVTLRCSPRSGDLSVYWYQQSLDQGLQFLIQYYNGEERAKGNILERFSAQQFPDLHSELNLSSLELGDSALYFCASSFTTLGTEAFFGQGTRLTVV.